This T cell receptor (beta chain) was obtained from a study of cytomegalovirus exposure and HLA in healthy donors. This donor's record omits CMV serostatus. Points on this clone: The antigen is undetermined.

Whole-study results and caveats: One variant, a missense change in DCLRE1C, was linked in a later analysis to TCR beta V- and J-gene trimming.

CDR1 is SGHDT, CDR2 YYEEEE, per germline. CDR3 length: 14 amino acids. V lost 0 bases and J lost 2, with 8 bases in between. PCR employed 60 Vbeta and 13 Jbeta primers. Sequencing used immunoSEQ multiplex PCR; TCRdb keeps in-frame clones, though not all of them. The sample includes 95,000 to 100,000 clones, 65% to 80% of them seen just once. This TCR was sampled from a human donor in good health. The chain uses TRBV5-6 and TRBJ2-5; D is perhaps TRBD2 (5 bases). The source material was PBMCs. The CDR3 is CASSLVRDQETQYF. As DNA, the CDR3 is TGTGCCAGCAGCTTGGTGAGGGATCAAGAGACCCAGTACTTC. Looking up the rest from reference TRBV5-6 and TRBJ2-5 gives the full variable domain: DAGVTQSPTHLIKTRGQQVTLRCSPKSGHDTVSWYQQALGQGPQFIFQYYEEEERQRGNFPDRFSGHQFPNYSSELNVNALLLGDSALYLCASSLVRDQETQYFGPGTRLLVL.